A selection of T cell receptor beta chains follows, all from one sample in a study of T cell responses to AZD1222 COVID-19 vaccine. Data came from immunoSEQ multiplex PCR; TCRdb stores just in-frame clones and leaves some out. The profile covers 70,000 to 95,000 clones, with approximately 89% appearing a single time and around 28% taken by the ten largest. This specimen consisted of peripheral blood, obtained 28 days after the second AZD1222 dose. The source of these receptors is an adult who received the AZD1222 COVID-19 vaccine. Each CDR3 is given with its conserved first and last residue.

V	J	length	CDR3
TRBV7-6	TRBJ2-1	17	CASSTHPSGTTYNEQFF
TRBV5-6	TRBJ1-3	16	CASSLDRLHSGNTIYF
TRBV4-1	TRBJ1-3	14	CASSSRLEGNTIYF
TRBV28	TRBJ1-2	12	CASSFQFYGYTF
TRBV6-5	TRBJ1-5	13	CASRQGGYQPQHF
TRBV29-1	TRBJ2-7	14	CSVEDRGGSYEQYF
TRBV28	TRBJ1-6	13	CASRGPVNSPLHF
TRBV28	TRBJ2-7	12	CASRDRVHEQYF
TRBV28	TRBJ2-1	15	CASSILAGADNEQFF
TRBV28	TRBJ1-1	16	CASTPRNYLMNTEAFF
TRBV4-2	TRBJ1-6	14	CASSQESGSGLLHF
TRBV28	TRBJ1-2	14	CASSSPRANYGYTF
TRBV5-4	TRBJ2-7	16	CASSPLSGRGPYEQYF
TRBV23-1	TRBJ2-5	17	CASSSPRDRDQQETQYF
TRBV19	TRBJ2-1	16	CASSRTGTSVGNEQFF
TRBV2	TRBJ1-2	14	CASTFGKGNYGYTF
TRBV4-1	TRBJ1-5	16	CASSQDFGGSNQPQHF
TRBV2	TRBJ1-2	13	CASGTEVGYGYTF
TRBV28	TRBJ2-7	13	CASRGMGDGEQYF
TRBV9	TRBJ1-2	14	CASSADRGLGGYTF
TRBV5-6	TRBJ2-1	14	CASSLGGWGNEQFF
TRBV28	TRBJ1-1	15	CASSLEFHMNTEAFF
TRBV21-1	TRBJ1-2	10	CASPPHGYTF
TRBV11-2	TRBJ2-7	15	CASSSLSGRAGEQYF
TRBV7-8	TRBJ2-7	14	CASSPELVSYEQYF
TRBV5-4	TRBJ2-2	15	CASSLGGGNTGELFF
TRBV28	TRBJ1-1	15	CASSLFGTSNTEAFF
TRBV11-1	TRBJ2-3	15	CASSLDSGSTDTQYF
TRBV7-2	TRBJ2-6	18	CASSLWAGGPSGANVLTF
TRBV28	TRBJ1-5	14	CASSLLLLTQPQHF
TRBV28	TRBJ1-1	17	CASREPGARGMNTEAFF
TRBV13	TRBJ1-4	14	CASSYDRADEKLFF
TRBV3-1/TRBV3-2	TRBJ2-1	17	CASSKPLSGRSYNEQFF
TRBV11-2	TRBJ1-1	12	CASSFTGTEAFF
TRBV2	TRBJ1-6	11	CASSSRSPLHF
TRBV6-5	TRBJ2-7	15	CASSYAGQGSYEQYF
TRBV29-1	TRBJ2-4	19	CSVYPGLAGEGIAKNIQYF
TRBV5-6	TRBJ2-7	16	CASSWLTSGSIDEQYF
TRBV10-3	TRBJ2-7	14	CAISPSGSRYEQYF
TRBV19	TRBJ1-1	13	CASSLVGRTEAFF
TRBV27	TRBJ2-2	15	CASSLVPTNTGELFF
TRBV6-2/TRBV6-3	TRBJ1-5	15	CASSPTGGQNQPQHF
TRBV10-3	TRBJ1-5	13	CAISPGEGQPQHF
TRBV28	TRBJ1-4	14	CASSSGTGNEKLFF
TRBV28	TRBJ2-3	13	CASSLTHWGTQYF
TRBV5-1	TRBJ2-5	14	CASSRQWSEETQYF
TRBV5-5	TRBJ2-7	14	CASSFGGAIDEQYF